A selection of T cell receptor beta chains follows, all from one sample in a study of OX40 agonist ivuxolimab in advanced cancers. Using immunoSEQ multiplex PCR, the repertoire was profiled, and TCRdb retains in-frame clones only, with some absent. The data hold approximately 12,000 clones, with about four fifths observed a single time. This material consisted of CD4+ or CD8+ T cells sorted from blood, taken in a trial of the OX40 agonist ivuxolimab. These receptors were collected from an adult with an advanced solid tumor such as melanoma, head and neck, liver or kidney cancer. Both conserved end residues are part of each CDR3. A D gene is named only where the DNA matches it firmly. The size field is filled for only some rows; it gives once, few, many or a size class.

clone size,D gene,V gene,J gene,CDR3 protein,CDR3 DNA
.,.,TRBV11-2,TRBJ2-7,CASSSPDRYEQYF,TGTGCCAGCAGCTCGCCCGACAGATACGAGCAGTACTTC
.,.,TRBV6-1,TRBJ2-7,CASTRYYEQYF,TGTGCCAGCACTAGATACTACGAGCAGTACTTC
.,.,TRBV6-5,TRBJ2-3,CASSYFSGQADTQYF,TGTGCCAGCAGTTACTTTAGTGGACAAGCAGATACGCAGTATTTT
.,TRBD1,TRBV7-9,TRBJ2-2,CASSPSWDRANTGELFF,TGTGCCAGCAGCCCAAGCTGGGACAGAGCGAACACCGGGGAGCTGTTTTTT
.,.,TRBV16,TRBJ1-3,CASSKGALSESGNTIYF,TGTGCCAGCAGCAAAGGGGCGTTATCCGAGTCTGGAAACACCATATATTTT
.,.,TRBV2,TRBJ1-1,CASILRTSGGAFF,TGTGCCAGCATTCTACGGACATCGGGGGGAGCTTTCTTT
.,TRBD1,TRBV9,TRBJ1-4,CASSTPGTGGEKLFF,TGTGCCAGCAGCACCCCCGGGACAGGGGGTGAAAAACTGTTTTTT
.,.,TRBV19,TRBJ2-7,CASSIGEGAEYF,TGTGCCAGTAGTATAGGGGAAGGGGCGGAGTACTTC
.,.,TRBV5-5,TRBJ1-1,CASSPWLGEGYTEAFF,TGTGCCAGCAGCCCGTGGTTGGGCGAGGGGTACACTGAAGCTTTCTTT
.,.,TRBV2,TRBJ2-7,CASSGVPSYEQYF,TGTGCCAGCAGTGGTGTACCCTCCTACGAGCAGTACTTC
.,.,TRBV5-1,TRBJ2-7,CASSFSRSNEQYF,TGCGCCAGCAGCTTCAGCAGATCCAACGAGCAGTACTTC
once,.,TRBV11-2,TRBJ1-2,CASSPQGGRYGYTF,TGTGCCAGCAGCCCCCAAGGAGGGCGCTATGGCTACACCTTC
.,TRBD2,TRBV27,TRBJ2-1,CASNQAGWGYNEQFF,TGTGCCAGCAACCAAGCGGGATGGGGCTACAATGAGCAGTTCTTC
.,.,TRBV15,TRBJ2-2,CATSRDVQAVTGELFF,TGTGCCACCAGCAGAGATGTCCAGGCTGTCACCGGGGAGCTGTTTTTT
once,.,TRBV6-4,TRBJ2-1,CASSPGSSYNEQFF,TGTGCCAGCAGTCCAGGGAGCTCCTACAATGAGCAGTTCTTC
.,.,TRBV4-2,TRBJ1-1,CASSQEGPFGGNTEAFF,TGTGCCAGCAGCCAAGAAGGTCCATTCGGGGGGAACACTGAAGCTTTCTTT
.,.,TRBV1,TRBJ1-3,CTSSQGVGNTIYF,TGCACCAGCAGCCAGGGGGTTGGAAACACCATATATTTT
.,TRBD1,TRBV9,TRBJ1-6,CASSGTGGNSPLHF,TGTGCCAGCAGCGGGACAGGGGGCAATTCACCCCTCCACTTT
.,.,TRBV29-1,TRBJ2-7,CSVEGGYYEQYF,TGCAGCGTTGAAGGTGGATACTACGAGCAGTACTTC
.,.,TRBV27,TRBJ2-7,CASSFQTGILHEQYF,TGTGCCAGCAGTTTTCAAACAGGGATTCTACACGAGCAGTACTTC
.,.,TRBV9,TRBJ2-7,CASSVDYGRGAYEQYF,TGTGCCAGCAGCGTGGATTACGGGAGAGGGGCCTACGAGCAGTACTTC
.,TRBD1,TRBV27,TRBJ2-1,CASSPGTGNNEQFF,TGTGCCAGCAGTCCCGGGACAGGGAACAATGAGCAGTTCTTC
.,TRBD1,TRBV7-9,TRBJ2-3,CASSGQGRVDTQYF,TGTGCCAGCAGCGGACAGGGGAGGGTAGATACGCAGTATTTT
.,.,TRBV15,TRBJ2-3,CATSREGRRSTDTQYF,TGTGCCACCAGCAGAGAGGGCCGTAGGAGCACAGATACGCAGTATTTT
.,.,TRBV30,TRBJ2-2,CAWSVGVGTGELFF,TGTGCCTGGAGTGTTGGGGTGGGAACCGGGGAGCTGTTTTTT
.,TRBD2,TRBV6-5,TRBJ2-7,CASSWTSGSYEQYF,TGTGCCAGCAGTTGGACTAGCGGTTCCTACGAGCAGTACTTC
few,.,TRBV6-1,TRBJ1-3,CASYPTGVGNTIYF,TGTGCCAGCTACCCAACGGGGGTTGGAAACACCATATATTTT
.,.,TRBV29-1,TRBJ2-5,CSVEDWTEQETQYF,TGCAGCGTTGAAGACTGGACGGAGCAAGAGACCCAGTACTTC